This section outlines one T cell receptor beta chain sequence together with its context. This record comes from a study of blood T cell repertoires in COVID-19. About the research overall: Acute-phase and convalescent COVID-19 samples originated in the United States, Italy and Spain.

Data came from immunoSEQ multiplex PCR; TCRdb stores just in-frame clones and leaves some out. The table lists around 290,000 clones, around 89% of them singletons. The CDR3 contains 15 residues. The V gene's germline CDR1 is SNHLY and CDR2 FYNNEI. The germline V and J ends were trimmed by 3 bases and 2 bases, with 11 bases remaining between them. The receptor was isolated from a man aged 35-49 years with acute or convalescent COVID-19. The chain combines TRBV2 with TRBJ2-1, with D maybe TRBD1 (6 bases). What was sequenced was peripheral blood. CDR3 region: CASSETGSPYNEQFF. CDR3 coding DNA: TGTGCCAGCAGTGAGACAGGTTCCCCCTACAATGAGCAGTTCTTC.